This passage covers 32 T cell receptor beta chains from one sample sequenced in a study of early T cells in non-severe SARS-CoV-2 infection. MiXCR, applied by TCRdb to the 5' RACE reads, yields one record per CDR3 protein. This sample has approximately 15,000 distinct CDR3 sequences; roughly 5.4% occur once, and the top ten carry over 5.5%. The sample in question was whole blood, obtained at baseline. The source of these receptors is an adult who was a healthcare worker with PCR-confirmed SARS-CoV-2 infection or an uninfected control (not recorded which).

The CDR3 nucleotides read TGTGCCAGCAAGGCGGGGGGGTCATATACCCAGTACTTC. This sequence encodes CASKAGGSYTQYF. This rearrangement joins TRBV6-6 to TRBJ2-5; TRBD2 agrees at 9 bases. The germline V gene has CDR1 MNHNY and CDR2 SVGAGI (reference sequence). The V gene end was trimmed by 7 bases and the J gene end by 8 bases; junction bases not matched to a gene: 8. The CDR3 runs to 13 residues.

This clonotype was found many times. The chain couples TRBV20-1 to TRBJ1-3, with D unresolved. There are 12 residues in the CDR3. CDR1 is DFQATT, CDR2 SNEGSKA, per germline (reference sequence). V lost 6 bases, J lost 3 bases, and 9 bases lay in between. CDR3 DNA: TGCAGTGCGAGGGCAGTTGGAAACACCATATATTTT. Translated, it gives CSARAVGNTIYF.

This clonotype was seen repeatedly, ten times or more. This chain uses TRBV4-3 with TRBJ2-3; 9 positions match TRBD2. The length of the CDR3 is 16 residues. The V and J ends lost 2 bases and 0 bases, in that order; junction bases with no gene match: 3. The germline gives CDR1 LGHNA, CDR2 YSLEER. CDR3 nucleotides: TGCGCCAGCAGCCAAAGGCTAGCGGGGAGCACAGATACGCAGTATTTT. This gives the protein CASSQRLAGSTDTQYF.

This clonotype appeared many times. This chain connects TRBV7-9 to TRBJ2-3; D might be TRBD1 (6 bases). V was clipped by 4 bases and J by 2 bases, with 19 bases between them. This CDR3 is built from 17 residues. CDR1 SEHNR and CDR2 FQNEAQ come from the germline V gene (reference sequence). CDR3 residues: CASSWPNSAGDTDTQYF. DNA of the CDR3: TGTGCCAGCAGCTGGCCGAACTCAGCAGGGGACACAGATACGCAGTATTTT.

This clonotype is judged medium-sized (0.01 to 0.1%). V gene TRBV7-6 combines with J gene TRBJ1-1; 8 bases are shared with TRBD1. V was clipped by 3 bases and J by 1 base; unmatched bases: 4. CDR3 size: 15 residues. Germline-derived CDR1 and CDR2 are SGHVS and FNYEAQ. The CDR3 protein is CASSFGTGSNTEAFF. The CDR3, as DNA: TGTGCCAGCAGCTTCGGGACAGGTTCGAACACTGAAGCTTTCTTT.

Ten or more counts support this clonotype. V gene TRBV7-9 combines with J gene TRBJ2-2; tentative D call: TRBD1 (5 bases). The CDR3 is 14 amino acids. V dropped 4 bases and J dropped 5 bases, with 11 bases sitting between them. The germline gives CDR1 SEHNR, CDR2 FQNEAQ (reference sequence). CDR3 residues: CASSSMDMTGELFF. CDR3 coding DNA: TGTGCCAGCAGCTCGATGGACATGACCGGGGAGCTGTTTTTT.

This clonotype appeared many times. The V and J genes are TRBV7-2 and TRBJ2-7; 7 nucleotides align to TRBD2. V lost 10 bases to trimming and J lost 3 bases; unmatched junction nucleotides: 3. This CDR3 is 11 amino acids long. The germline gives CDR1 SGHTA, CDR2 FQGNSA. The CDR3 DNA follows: TGTGCCACTCGGGGGGACTACGAGCAGTACTTC. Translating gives CATRGDYEQYF.

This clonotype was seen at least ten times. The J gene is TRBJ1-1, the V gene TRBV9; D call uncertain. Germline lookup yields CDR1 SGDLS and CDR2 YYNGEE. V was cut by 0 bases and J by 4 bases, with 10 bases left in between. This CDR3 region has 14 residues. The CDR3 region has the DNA TGTGCCAGCAGCGTAGTCGGGGTTGGCACTGAAGCTTTCTTT. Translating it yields CASSVVGVGTEAFF.

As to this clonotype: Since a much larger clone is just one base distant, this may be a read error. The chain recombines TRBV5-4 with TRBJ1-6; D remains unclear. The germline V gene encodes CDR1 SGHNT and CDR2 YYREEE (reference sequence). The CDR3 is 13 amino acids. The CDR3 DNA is TGTGCCAGCAGCTTGGAGCCGAATTCACCCCTCCTCTTT. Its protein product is CASSLEPNSPLLF.

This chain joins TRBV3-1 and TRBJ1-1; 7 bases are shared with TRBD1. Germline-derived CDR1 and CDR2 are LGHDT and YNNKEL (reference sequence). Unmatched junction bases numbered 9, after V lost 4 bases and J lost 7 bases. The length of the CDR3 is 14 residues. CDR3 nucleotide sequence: TGTGCCAGCAGCCCCCAGGGGGGGCTCTATGAAGCTTTCTTT. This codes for CASSPQGGLYEAFF. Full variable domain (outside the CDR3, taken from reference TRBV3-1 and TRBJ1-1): DTAVSQTPKYLVTQMGNDKSIKCEQNLGHDTMYWYKQDSKKFLKIMFSYNNKELIINETVPNRFSPKSPDKAHLNLHINSLELGDSAVYFCASSPQGGLYEAFFGQGTRLTVV.

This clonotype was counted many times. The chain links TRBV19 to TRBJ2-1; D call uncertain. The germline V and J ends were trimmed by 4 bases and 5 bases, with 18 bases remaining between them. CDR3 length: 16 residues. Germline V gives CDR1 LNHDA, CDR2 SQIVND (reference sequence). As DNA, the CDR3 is TGTGCCAGTAGTACCCCCGGGTCTCGTATAAACAATGAGCAGTTCTTC. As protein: CASSTPGSRINNEQFF.

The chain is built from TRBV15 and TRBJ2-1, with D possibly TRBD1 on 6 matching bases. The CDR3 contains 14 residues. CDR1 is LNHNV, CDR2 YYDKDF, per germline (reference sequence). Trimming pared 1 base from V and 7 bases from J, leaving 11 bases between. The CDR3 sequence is CATSRVKGVNEQFF. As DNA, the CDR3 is TGTGCCACCAGCAGAGTTAAGGGGGTGAATGAGCAGTTCTTC.

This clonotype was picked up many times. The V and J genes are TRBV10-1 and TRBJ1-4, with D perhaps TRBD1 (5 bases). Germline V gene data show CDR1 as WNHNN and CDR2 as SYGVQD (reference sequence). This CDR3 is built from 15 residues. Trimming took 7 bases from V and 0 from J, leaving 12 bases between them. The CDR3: CASNPGESTNEKLFF. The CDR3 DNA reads TGCGCCAGCAATCCGGGGGAGTCAACTAATGAAAAACTGTTTTTT.

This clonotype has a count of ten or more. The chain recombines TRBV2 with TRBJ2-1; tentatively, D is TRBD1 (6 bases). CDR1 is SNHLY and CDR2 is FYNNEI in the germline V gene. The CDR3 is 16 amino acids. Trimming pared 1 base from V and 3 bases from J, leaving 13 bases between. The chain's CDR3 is CASSEGAGENYNEQFF. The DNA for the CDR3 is TGTGCCAGCAGTGAAGGAGCAGGGGAAAACTACAATGAGCAGTTCTTC. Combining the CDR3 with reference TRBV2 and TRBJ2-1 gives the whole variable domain EPEVTQTPSHQVTQMGQEVILRCVPISNHLYFYWYRQILGQKVEFLVSFYNNEISEKSEIFDDQFSVERPDGSNFTLKIRSTKLEDSAMYFCASSEGAGENYNEQFFGPGTRLTVL.

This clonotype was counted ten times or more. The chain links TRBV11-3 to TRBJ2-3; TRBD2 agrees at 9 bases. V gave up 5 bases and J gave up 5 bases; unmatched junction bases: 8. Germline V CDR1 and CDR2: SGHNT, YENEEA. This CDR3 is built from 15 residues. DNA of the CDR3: TGTGCCAGCAGCCTTGAGCGGGGGGCTGAAGATACGCAGTATTTT. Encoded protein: CASSLERGAEDTQYF.

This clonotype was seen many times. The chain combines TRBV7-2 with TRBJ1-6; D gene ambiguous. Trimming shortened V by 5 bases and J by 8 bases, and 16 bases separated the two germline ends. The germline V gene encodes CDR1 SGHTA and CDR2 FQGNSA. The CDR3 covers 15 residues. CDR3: CASSRKGRKDSPLHF. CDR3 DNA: TGTGCCAGCAGCCGAAAGGGCCGAAAGGATTCACCCCTCCACTTT.

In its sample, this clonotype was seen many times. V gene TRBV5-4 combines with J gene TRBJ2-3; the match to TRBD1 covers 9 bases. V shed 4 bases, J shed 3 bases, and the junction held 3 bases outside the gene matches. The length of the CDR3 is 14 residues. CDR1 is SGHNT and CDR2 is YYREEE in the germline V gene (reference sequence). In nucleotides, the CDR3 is TGTGCCAGCAGCCGACAGGGGGTGACAGATACGCAGTATTTT. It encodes CASSRQGVTDTQYF.

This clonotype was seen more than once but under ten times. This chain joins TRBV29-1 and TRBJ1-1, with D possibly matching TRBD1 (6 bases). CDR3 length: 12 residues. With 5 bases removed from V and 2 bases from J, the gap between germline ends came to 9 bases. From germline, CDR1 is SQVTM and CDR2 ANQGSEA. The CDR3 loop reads CSVYRVNTEAFF. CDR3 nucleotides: TGCAGCGTTTACAGGGTAAACACTGAAGCTTTCTTT. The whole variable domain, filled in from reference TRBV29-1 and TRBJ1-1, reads SAVISQKPSRDICQRGTSLTIQCQVDSQVTMMFWYRQQPGQSLTLIATANQGSEATYESGFVIDKFPISRPNLTFSTLTVSNMSPEDSSIYLCSVYRVNTEAFFGQGTRLTVV.

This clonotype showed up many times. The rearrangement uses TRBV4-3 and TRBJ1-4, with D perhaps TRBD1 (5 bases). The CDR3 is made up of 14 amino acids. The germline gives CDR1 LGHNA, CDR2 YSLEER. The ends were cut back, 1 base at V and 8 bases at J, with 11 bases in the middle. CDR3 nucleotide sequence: TGCGCCAGCAGCCAAGGAACGGGGGAGGAAAAACTGTTTTTT. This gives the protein CASSQGTGEEKLFF.

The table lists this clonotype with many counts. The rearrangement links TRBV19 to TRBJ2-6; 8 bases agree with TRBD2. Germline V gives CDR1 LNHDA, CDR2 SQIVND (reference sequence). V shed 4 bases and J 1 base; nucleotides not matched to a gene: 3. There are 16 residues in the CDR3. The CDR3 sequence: CASSRRGVSGANVLTF. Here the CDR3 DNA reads TGTGCCAGTAGTAGGCGGGGGGTATCTGGGGCCAACGTCCTGACTTTC.

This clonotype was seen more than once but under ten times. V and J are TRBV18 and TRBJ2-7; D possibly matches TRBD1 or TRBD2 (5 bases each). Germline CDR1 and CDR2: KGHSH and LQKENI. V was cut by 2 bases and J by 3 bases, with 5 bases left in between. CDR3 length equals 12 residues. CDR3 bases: TGTGCCAGCTCACCAGGGGGCTACGAGCAGTACTTC. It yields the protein CASSPGGYEQYF.

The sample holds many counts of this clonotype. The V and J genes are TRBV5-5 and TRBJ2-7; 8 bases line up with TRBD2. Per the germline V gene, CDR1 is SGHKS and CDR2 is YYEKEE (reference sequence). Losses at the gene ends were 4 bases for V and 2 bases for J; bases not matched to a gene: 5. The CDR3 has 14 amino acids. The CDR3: CASSVGTRTYEQYF. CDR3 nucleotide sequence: TGTGCCAGCAGCGTAGGGACTAGAACCTACGAGCAGTACTTC. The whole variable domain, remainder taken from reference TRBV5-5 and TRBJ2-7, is DAGVTQSPTHLIKTRGQQVTLRCSPISGHKSVSWYQQVLGQGPQFIFQYYEKEERGRGNFPDRFSARQFPNYSSELNVNALLLGDSALYLCASSVGTRTYEQYFGPGTRLTVT.

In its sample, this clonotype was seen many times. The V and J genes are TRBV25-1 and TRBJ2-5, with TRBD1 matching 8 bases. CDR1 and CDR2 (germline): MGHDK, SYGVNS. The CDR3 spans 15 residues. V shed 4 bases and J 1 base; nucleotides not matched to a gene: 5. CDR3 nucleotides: TGTGCCAGCAGTGGATACAGGGGGATCCAAGAGACCCAGTACTTC. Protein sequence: CASSGYRGIQETQYF.

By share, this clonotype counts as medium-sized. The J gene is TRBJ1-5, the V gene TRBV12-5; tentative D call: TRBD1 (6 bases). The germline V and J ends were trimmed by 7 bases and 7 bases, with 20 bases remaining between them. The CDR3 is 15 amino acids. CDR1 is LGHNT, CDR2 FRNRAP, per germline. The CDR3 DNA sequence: TGTGCTAGTGCCTCATCCGGCCGGACAGCACAGCCCCAGCATTTT. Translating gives CASASSGRTAQPQHF.

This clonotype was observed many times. CDR3 protein: CSASPGRTPYEQYF. DNA for the CDR3: TGCAGTGCTAGTCCCGGACGGACCCCCTACGAGCAGTACTTC. The V call is TRBV20-1, the J call TRBJ2-7; no definite D call. Per the germline V gene, CDR1 is DFQATT and CDR2 is SNEGSKA (reference sequence). V gave up 3 bases and J gave up 2 bases, with 14 bases separating them. The CDR3 spans 14 residues.

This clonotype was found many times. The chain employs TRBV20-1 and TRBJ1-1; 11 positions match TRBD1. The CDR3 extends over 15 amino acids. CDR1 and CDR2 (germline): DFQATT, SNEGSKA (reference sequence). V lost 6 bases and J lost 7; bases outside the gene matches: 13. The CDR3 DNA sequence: TGCAGTGCAGAACCACCGGGACAGGGGGGAATTGAAGCTTTCTTT. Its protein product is CSAEPPGQGGIEAFF.

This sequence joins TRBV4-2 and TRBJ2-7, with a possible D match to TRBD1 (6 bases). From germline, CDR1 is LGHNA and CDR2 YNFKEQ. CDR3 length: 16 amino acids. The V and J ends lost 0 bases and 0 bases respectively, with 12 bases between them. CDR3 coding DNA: TGTGCCAGCAGCCAAGAGTATACAGGGACCTCCTACGAGCAGTACTTC. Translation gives CASSQEYTGTSYEQYF.

The CDR3 here is CASSYSNVHSYEQYF. DNA for the CDR3: TGTGCCAGCAGTTACTCGAATGTCCACTCCTACGAGCAGTACTTC. The chain has TRBV6-2 or TRBV6-3 and TRBJ2-7, with D uncertain. From germline, CDR1 is MNHEY and CDR2 SVGEGT. V was trimmed by 0 bases and J by 0 bases, leaving 9 bases between them. The CDR3 spans 15 residues.

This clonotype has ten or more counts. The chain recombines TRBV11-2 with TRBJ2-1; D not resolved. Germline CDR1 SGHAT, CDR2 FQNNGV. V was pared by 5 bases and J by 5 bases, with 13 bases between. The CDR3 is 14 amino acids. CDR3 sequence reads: CASSNIPGDNEQFF. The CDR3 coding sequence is TGTGCCAGCAGCAATATTCCTGGAGACAATGAGCAGTTCTTC. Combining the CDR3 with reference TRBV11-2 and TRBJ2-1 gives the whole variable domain EAGVAQSPRYKIIEKRQSVAFWCNPISGHATLYWYQQILGQGPKLLIQFQNNGVVDDSQLPKDRFSAERLKGVDSTLKIQPAKLEDSAVYLCASSNIPGDNEQFFGPGTRLTVL.

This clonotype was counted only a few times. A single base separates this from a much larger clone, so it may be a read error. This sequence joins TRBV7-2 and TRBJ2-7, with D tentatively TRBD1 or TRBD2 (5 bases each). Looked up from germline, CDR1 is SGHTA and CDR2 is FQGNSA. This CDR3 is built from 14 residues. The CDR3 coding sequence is TGTGTCAGCGGTGTGAGGGGCCGGTCCTACGAGCAGTACTTC. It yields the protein CVSGVRGRSYEQYF.

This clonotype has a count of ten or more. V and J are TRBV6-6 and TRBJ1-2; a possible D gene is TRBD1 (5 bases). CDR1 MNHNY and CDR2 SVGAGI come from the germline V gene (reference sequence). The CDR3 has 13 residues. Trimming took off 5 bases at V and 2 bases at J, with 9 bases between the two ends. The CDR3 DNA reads TGTGCCAGCAGTCCGGGGGTCAACTATGGCTACACCTTC. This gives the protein CASSPGVNYGYTF.

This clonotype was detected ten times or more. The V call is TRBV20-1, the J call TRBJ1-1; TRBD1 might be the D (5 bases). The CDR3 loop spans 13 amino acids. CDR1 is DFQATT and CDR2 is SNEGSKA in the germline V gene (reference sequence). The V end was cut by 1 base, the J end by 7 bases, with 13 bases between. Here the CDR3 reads CSARGPKGREAFF. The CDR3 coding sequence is TGCAGTGCTAGAGGGCCCAAGGGGCGTGAAGCTTTCTTT.